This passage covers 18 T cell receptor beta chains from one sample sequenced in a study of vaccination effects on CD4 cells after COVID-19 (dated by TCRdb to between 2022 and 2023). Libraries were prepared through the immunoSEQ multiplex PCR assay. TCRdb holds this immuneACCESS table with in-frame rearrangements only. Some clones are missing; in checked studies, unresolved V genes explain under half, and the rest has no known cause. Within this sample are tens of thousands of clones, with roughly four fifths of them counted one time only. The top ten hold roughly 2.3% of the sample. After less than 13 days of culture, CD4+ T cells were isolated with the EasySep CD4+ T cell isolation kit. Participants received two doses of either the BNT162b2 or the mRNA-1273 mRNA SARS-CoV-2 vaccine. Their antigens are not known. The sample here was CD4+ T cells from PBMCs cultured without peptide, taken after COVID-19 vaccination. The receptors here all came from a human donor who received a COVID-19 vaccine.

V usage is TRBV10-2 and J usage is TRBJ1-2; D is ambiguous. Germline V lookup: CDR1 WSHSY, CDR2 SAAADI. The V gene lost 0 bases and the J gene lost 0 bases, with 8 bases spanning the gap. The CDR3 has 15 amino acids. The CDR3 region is CASSESGGANYGYTF. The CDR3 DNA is TGCGCCAGCAGTGAGTCTGGCGGAGCTAACTATGGCTACACCTTC.

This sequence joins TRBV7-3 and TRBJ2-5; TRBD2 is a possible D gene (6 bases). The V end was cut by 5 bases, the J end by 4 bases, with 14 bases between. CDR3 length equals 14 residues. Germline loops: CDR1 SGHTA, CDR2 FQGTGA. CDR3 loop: CASSRGLGGETQYF. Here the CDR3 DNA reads TGTGCCAGCAGCAGGGGATTGGGGGGAGAGACCCAGTACTTC.

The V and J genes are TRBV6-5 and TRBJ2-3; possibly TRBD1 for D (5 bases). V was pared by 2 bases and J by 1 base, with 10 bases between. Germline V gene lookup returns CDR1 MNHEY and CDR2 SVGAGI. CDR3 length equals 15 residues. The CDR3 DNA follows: TGTGCCAGCAGTTACGGACAAAAGGGCACAGATACGCAGTATTTT. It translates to CASSYGQKGTDTQYF.

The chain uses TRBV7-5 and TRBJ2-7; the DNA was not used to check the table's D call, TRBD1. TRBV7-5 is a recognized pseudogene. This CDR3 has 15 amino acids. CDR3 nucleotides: TGTGCCAGAAGCTTAGTCCCCCAGGGGTGGAACGAGCAGTACGTC. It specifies CARSLVPQGWNEQYV.

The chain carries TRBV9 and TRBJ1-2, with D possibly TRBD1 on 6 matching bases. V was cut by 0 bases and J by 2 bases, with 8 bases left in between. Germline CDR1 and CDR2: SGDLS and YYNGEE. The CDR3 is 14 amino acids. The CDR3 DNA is TGTGCCAGCAGCGTAGGAACAGGGAACTATGGCTACACCTTC. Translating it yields CASSVGTGNYGYTF.

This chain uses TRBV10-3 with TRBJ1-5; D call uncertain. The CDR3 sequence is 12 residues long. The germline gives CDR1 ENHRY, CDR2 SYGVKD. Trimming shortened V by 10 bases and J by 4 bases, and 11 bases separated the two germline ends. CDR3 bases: TGTGCCACTGGTTCTAATAATCAGCCCCAGCATTTT. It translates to CATGSNNQPQHF.

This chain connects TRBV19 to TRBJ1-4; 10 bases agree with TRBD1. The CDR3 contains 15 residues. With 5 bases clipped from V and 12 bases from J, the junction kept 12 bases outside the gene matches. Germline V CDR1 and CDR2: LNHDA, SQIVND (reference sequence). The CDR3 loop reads CASSPTGQGRNELFF. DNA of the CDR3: TGTGCCAGTAGTCCCACGGGACAGGGGAGAAACGAACTGTTTTTT.

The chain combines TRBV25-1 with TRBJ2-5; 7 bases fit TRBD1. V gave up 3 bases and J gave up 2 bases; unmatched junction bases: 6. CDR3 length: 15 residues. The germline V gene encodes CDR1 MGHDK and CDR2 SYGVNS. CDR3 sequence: CASSDAVRGQETQYF. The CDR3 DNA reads TGTGCCAGCAGTGACGCGGTCAGGGGGCAAGAGACCCAGTACTTC.

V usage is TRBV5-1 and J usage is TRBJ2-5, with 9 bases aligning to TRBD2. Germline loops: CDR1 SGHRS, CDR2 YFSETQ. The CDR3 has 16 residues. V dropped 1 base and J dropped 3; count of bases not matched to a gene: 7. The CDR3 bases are TGCGCCAGCAGCTTGTTAGTAGCGGGGGCCGAAGAGACCCAGTACTTC. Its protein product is CASSLLVAGAEETQYF.

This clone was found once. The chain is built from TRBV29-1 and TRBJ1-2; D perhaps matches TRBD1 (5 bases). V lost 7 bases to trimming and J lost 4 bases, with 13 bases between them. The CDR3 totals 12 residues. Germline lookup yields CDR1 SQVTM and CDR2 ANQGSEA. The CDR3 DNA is TGCAGCGGATGGGAGGGGCCCTATGGCTACACCTTC. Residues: CSGWEGPYGYTF.

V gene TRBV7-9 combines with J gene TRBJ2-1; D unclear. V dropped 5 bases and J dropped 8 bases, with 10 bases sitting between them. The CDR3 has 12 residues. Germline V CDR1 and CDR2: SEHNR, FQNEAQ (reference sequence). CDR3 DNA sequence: TGTGCCAGCAGCCCCGAAGCCCATGAGCAGTTCTTC. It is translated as CASSPEAHEQFF.

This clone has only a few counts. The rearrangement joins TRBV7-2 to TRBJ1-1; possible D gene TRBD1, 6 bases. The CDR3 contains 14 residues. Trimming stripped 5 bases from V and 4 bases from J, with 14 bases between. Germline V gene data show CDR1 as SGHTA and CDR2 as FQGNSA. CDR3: CASSPQGFTTEAFF. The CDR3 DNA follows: TGTGCCAGCAGCCCACAGGGCTTTACCACTGAAGCTTTCTTT.

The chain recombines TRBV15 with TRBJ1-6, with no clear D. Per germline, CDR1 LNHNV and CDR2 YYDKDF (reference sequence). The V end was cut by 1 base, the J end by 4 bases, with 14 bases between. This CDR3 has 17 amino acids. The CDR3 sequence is CATSRGKGVVYNSPLHF. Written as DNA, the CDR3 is TGTGCCACCAGCAGAGGAAAGGGAGTAGTTTATAATTCACCCCTCCACTTT. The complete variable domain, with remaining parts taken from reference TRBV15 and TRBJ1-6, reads DAMVIQNPRYQVTQFGKPVTLSCSQTLNHNVMYWYQQKSSQAPKLLFHYYDKDFNNEADTPDNFQSRRPNTSFCFLDIRSPGLGDTAMYLCATSRGKGVVYNSPLHFGNGTRLTVT.

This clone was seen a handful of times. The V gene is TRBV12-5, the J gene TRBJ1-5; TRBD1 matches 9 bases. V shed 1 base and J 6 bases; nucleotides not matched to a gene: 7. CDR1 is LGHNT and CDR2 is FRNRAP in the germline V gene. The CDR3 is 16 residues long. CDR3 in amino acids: CASGLAVTGGTQPQHF. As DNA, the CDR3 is TGTGCTAGTGGTTTGGCCGTTACAGGGGGCACTCAGCCCCAGCATTTT. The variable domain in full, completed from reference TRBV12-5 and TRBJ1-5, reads DARVTQTPRHKVTEMGQEVTMRCQPILGHNTVFWYRQTMMQGLELLAYFRNRAPLDDSGMPKDRFSAEMPDATLATLKIQPSEPRDSAVYFCASGLAVTGGTQPQHFGDGTRLSIL.

In nucleotides, the CDR3 is TGTGCCAGCAGCTCCCCGGACCGGGGCGGTCTTGAGCAGTTCTTC. Amino acids: CASSSPDRGGLEQFF. The chain joins TRBV7-2 to TRBJ2-1; D possibly matches TRBD1 or TRBD2 (5 bases each). In germline, CDR1 is SGHTA, CDR2 FQGNSA. The CDR3 length is 15 residues. V was trimmed by 4 bases and J by 9 bases, leaving 19 bases between them.

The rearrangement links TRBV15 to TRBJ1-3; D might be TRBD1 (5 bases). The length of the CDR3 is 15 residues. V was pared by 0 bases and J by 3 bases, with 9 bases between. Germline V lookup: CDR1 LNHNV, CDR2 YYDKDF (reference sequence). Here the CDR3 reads CATSREGRSGNTIYF. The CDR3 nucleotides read TGTGCCACCAGCAGAGAGGGGCGCAGTGGAAACACCATATATTTT.

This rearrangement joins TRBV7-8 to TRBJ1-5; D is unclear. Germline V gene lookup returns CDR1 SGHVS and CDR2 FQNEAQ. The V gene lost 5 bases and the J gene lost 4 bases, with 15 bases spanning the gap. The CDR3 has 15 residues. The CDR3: CASSRNGVTNQPQHF. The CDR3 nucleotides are TGTGCCAGCAGCCGGAACGGGGTCACAAATCAGCCCCAGCATTTT.

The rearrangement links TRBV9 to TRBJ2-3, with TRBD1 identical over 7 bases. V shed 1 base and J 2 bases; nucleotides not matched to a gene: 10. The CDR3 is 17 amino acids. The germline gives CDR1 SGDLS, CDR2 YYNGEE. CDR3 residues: CASSVSVRQGVTDTQYF. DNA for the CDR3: TGTGCCAGCAGCGTATCCGTCCGACAGGGTGTCACAGATACGCAGTATTTT. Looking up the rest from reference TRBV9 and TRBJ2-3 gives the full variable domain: DSGVTQTPKHLITATGQRVTLRCSPRSGDLSVYWYQQSLDQGLQFLIQYYNGEERAKGNILERFSAQQFPDLHSELNLSSLELGDSALYFCASSVSVRQGVTDTQYFGPGTRLTVL.